The 31 T cell receptor beta chains presented below share a single source sample, sequenced in a study of resident and recirculating memory T cells in vitiligo. Profiling relied on immunoSEQ multiplex PCR, and the TCRdb table lists in-frame clones only, not all of them. Among more than 35,000 clones listed, about nine tenths were seen once. Sequences were obtained from blood. The origin of the receptors is a male donor with vitiligo.

The chain employs TRBV7-2 and TRBJ1-1, with a weak D call TRBD1 (5 bases). The CDR3 is 15 amino acids. Germline CDR1 and CDR2: SGHTA and FQGNSA. The V gene lost 1 base and the J gene lost 4 bases, with 13 bases spanning the gap. CDR3 protein: CASSLGLRVATEAFF. CDR3 DNA sequence: TGTGCCAGCAGCTTAGGCCTCAGGGTGGCCACTGAAGCTTTCTTT.

The chain links TRBV18 to TRBJ2-7; tentative D call: TRBD1 (5 bases). This CDR3 is 16 amino acids long. V lost 4 bases to trimming and J lost 3 bases, with 19 bases between them. Germline V CDR1 and CDR2: KGHSH, LQKENI. The CDR3 loop reads CASSLRQPSVIYEQYF. CDR3 nucleotide sequence: TGTGCCAGCTCACTTAGACAGCCCTCGGTTATCTACGAGCAGTACTTC.

This chain joins TRBV5-8 and TRBJ1-3; 8 bases map to TRBD1. Germline values: CDR1 SGHTS, CDR2 YDEGEE. V shed 4 bases, J shed 3 bases, and the junction held 6 bases outside the gene matches. The length of the CDR3 is 15 residues. CDR3 amino acids: CASSRDRSNGNTIYF. CDR3 DNA sequence: TGTGCCAGCAGCCGGGACAGGTCAAATGGAAACACCATATATTTT.

The chain links TRBV6-5 to TRBJ2-1; 7 nucleotides match TRBD1. In germline, CDR1 is MNHEY, CDR2 SVGAGI. The CDR3 sequence is 15 residues long. Trimming took 7 bases from V and 5 from J; bases not matched to a gene: 11. The CDR3 region has the DNA TGTGCCAGCACTCGACTCGACAGGGAGAACAATGAGCAGTTCTTC. It specifies CASTRLDRENNEQFF.

The chain combines TRBV15 with TRBJ1-1; a weak D match, TRBD1 (5 bases). This CDR3 is built from 16 residues. Between the trimmed V and J ends, which lost 2 bases and 4 bases, there was a span of 17 bases. Germline values: CDR1 LNHNV, CDR2 YYDKDF (reference sequence). As DNA, the CDR3 is TGTGCCACCAGCAGACATGTAGGGACCGGGGGCACTGAAGCTTTCTTT. Translated, it gives CATSRHVGTGGTEAFF.

J is TRBJ1-2 and V is TRBV29-1; TRBD1 matches at 8 bases. With 2 bases clipped from V and 8 bases from J, the junction kept 10 bases outside the gene matches. This CDR3 region has 14 residues. Germline CDR1 and CDR2: SQVTM and ANQGSEA. The CDR3 DNA reads as TGCAGCGTTGAATTCCCCCACAGGGGGGACGGCTACACCTTC. This gives the protein CSVEFPHRGDGYTF. The entire variable domain, with the rest obtained from reference TRBV29-1 and TRBJ1-2, is as follows: SAVISQKPSRDICQRGTSLTIQCQVDSQVTMMFWYRQQPGQSLTLIATANQGSEATYESGFVIDKFPISRPNLTFSTLTVSNMSPEDSSIYLCSVEFPHRGDGYTFGSGTRLTVV.

J is TRBJ2-5 and V is TRBV5-4, with D unresolved. This CDR3 has 13 amino acids. Trimming took 1 base from V and 1 from J, leaving 5 bases between them. From germline, CDR1 is SGHNT and CDR2 YYREEE (reference sequence). The CDR3 is CASSLRLQETQYF. DNA for the CDR3: TGTGCCAGCAGCTTGCGTCTCCAAGAGACCCAGTACTTC.

The chain combines TRBV25-1 with TRBJ2-2; weak D call: TRBD2 (6 bases). Germline V gene data show CDR1 as MGHDK and CDR2 as SYGVNS. The V and J ends lost 4 bases and 0 bases respectively, with 12 bases between them. The CDR3 is 16 amino acids. CDR3 region: CASSVSGTSNTGELFF. In DNA form, the CDR3 reads TGTGCCAGCAGTGTCTCAGGGACTTCGAACACCGGGGAGCTGTTTTTT. Looking up the rest from reference TRBV25-1 and TRBJ2-2 gives the full variable domain: EADIYQTPRYLVIGTGKKITLECSQTMGHDKMYWYQQDPGMELHLIHYSYGVNSTEKGDLSSESTVSRIRTEHFPLTLESARPSHTSQYLCASSVSGTSNTGELFFGEGSRLTVL.

The chain is built from TRBV6-1 and TRBJ2-7, with D possibly matching TRBD1 (6 bases). The germline V gene has CDR1 MNHNS and CDR2 SASEGT. Trimming took off 4 bases at V and 3 bases at J, with 16 bases between the two ends. The CDR3 length is 15 residues. Here the CDR3 DNA reads TGTGCCAGCAGTGCCTCCGGGACACGTAGCTACGAGCAGTACTTC. Translation: CASSASGTRSYEQYF.

This clone was counted once. CDR3 amino acids: CASSIYRGSLGDTIYF. Written as DNA, the CDR3 is TGTGCCAGTAGTATTTACCGGGGGAGCCTCGGCGACACCATATATTTT. This chain links TRBV19 with TRBJ1-3; a possible D gene is TRBD1 (5 bases). Germline V CDR1 and CDR2: LNHDA, SQIVND (reference sequence). The CDR3 consists of 16 residues. Deletions cut 3 bases from V and 8 bases from J, with 20 bases between.

The chain links TRBV19 to TRBJ1-1; tentative D call: TRBD1 (5 bases). The V end lost 4 bases, the J end lost 2 bases, and 17 bases lay between the germline ends. The CDR3 contains 16 residues. CDR1 and CDR2 from the germline V gene are LNHDA and SQIVND (reference sequence). The CDR3 sequence is CASSNPGGRANTEAFF. CDR3 nucleotide sequence: TGTGCCAGTAGTAACCCCGGGGGAAGGGCTAACACTGAAGCTTTCTTT.

V usage is TRBV6-6 and J usage is TRBJ2-1; D gene uncertain. Trimming shortened V by 6 bases and J by 8 bases, and 11 bases separated the two germline ends. The CDR3 is 12 amino acids. Germline V gives CDR1 MNHNY, CDR2 SVGAGI (reference sequence). The CDR3 here is CASRRTTDEQFF. The DNA of the CDR3 is TGTGCCAGCAGACGCACAACAGATGAGCAGTTCTTC.

The J gene is TRBJ1-2, the V gene TRBV6-5, with 9 bases lining up with TRBD1. CDR1 MNHEY and CDR2 SVGAGI come from the germline V gene. V trimming: 6 bases; J trimming: 3 bases; junction bases outside the gene matches: 5. This CDR3 contains 14 residues. This chain's CDR3 is CASRWTGVDYGYTF. CDR3 DNA sequence: TGTGCCAGCAGGTGGACAGGGGTGGACTATGGCTACACCTTC.

The chain has TRBV9 and TRBJ2-7, with 7 bases matching TRBD2. V was clipped by 2 bases and J by 1 base; unmatched bases: 6. The CDR3 consists of 15 residues. Germline V gene sequence: CDR1 SGDLS, CDR2 YYNGEE. The CDR3 protein is CASSVKAGSSYEQYF. CDR3 coding DNA: TGTGCCAGCAGCGTCAAAGCGGGGTCGTCCTACGAGCAGTACTTC.

The gene calls are TRBV9 and TRBJ2-1; TRBD2 agrees at 10 bases. From germline, CDR1 is SGDLS and CDR2 YYNGEE. V was pared by 4 bases and J by 7 bases, with 8 bases of the junction left unmatched. This CDR3 is 15 amino acids long. For the CDR3, the DNA is TGTGCCAGCAGCCTGCTTAGCGGGGGGCCTAATGAGCAGTTCTTC. Protein sequence: CASSLLSGGPNEQFF.

The V gene is TRBV7-9, the J gene TRBJ1-2, with D perhaps matching TRBD1 (6 bases). CDR3 size: 16 residues. V was clipped by 7 bases and J by 5 bases, with 23 bases between them. Germline lookup yields CDR1 SEHNR and CDR2 FQNEAQ (reference sequence). As DNA, the CDR3 is TGTGCCAGCACCCGGCCCCGGGACAACAGGAATTATGGCTACACCTTC. This codes for CASTRPRDNRNYGYTF.

V gene TRBV4-3 combines with J gene TRBJ1-1; D gene ambiguous. CDR3 length: 18 residues. From germline, CDR1 is LGHNA and CDR2 YSLEER. Trimming removed 0 bases at V and 1 base at J, with 18 bases between. CDR3 residues: CASSQDSVGVSSNTEAFF. The CDR3 coding sequence is TGCGCCAGCAGCCAAGATAGCGTTGGCGTCAGCTCGAACACTGAAGCTTTCTTT.

In DNA, the CDR3 is TGTGCCAGCTCACCACTCCAAGGGGCCCCAACAACTAATGAAAAACTGTTTTTT. It yields the protein CASSPLQGAPTTNEKLFF. The chain has TRBV18 and TRBJ1-4, with TRBD1 as a possible D gene (5 bases). The CDR3 loop spans 18 amino acids. V was pared by 1 base and J by 0 bases, with 15 bases between. Looked up from germline, CDR1 is KGHSH and CDR2 is LQKENI.

The chain joins TRBV29-1 to TRBJ1-2, with 7 bases lining up with TRBD1. This CDR3 has 12 amino acids. Germline V gene lookup returns CDR1 SQVTM and CDR2 ANQGSEA. Trimming cost V 6 bases and J 4 bases; bases outside gene matches: 5. The CDR3 region has the DNA TGCAGCGTCGGACAGGCGGCCTATGGCTACACCTTC. This translates into CSVGQAAYGYTF.

In this sample, this clone turned up a few times. The chain links TRBV29-1 to TRBJ2-5, with a possible D match to TRBD1 (5 bases). The CDR3 totals 13 residues. V lost 8 bases and J lost 5, with 18 bases in between. CDR1 SQVTM and CDR2 ANQGSEA come from the germline V gene. The CDR3: CSSDSPVTETQYF. As DNA, the CDR3 is TGCAGCTCCGACAGTCCGGTAACCGAGACCCAGTACTTC.

The gene calls are TRBV27 and TRBJ2-2; TRBD1 might be the D (6 bases). The V end was cut by 5 bases, the J end by 6 bases, with 7 bases between. The CDR3 is 12 amino acids. Germline lookup yields CDR1 MNHEY and CDR2 SMNVEV (reference sequence). As DNA, the CDR3 is TGTGCCAGCAGTCAGGGGTCCGGGGAGCTGTTTTTT. It specifies CASSQGSGELFF.

In this sample, this clone turned up a few times. This chain uses TRBV9 with TRBJ2-2; TRBD1 might be the D (7 bases). Germline assignment: CDR1 SGDLS and CDR2 YYNGEE. The V end lost 0 bases, the J end lost 5 bases, and 17 bases lay between the germline ends. The CDR3 length is 17 residues. The CDR3 DNA sequence: TGTGCCAGCAGCGTAGGCAGGGGGGCAGAAGTAACCGGGGAGCTGTTTTTT. Its protein is CASSVGRGAEVTGELFF.

The chain has TRBV18 and TRBJ2-5; D is perhaps TRBD2 (6 bases). The ends were cut back, 3 bases at V and 5 bases at J, with 13 bases in the middle. This CDR3 spans 14 amino acids. Germline V gene lookup returns CDR1 KGHSH and CDR2 LQKENI. As DNA, the CDR3 is TGTGCCAGCTCACCGTCGGGGGTAGGGGAGACCCAGTACTTC. Encoded protein: CASSPSGVGETQYF.

The rearrangement links TRBV7-8 to TRBJ2-3; 7 bases match TRBD2. The germline gives CDR1 SGHVS, CDR2 FQNEAQ. This CDR3 contains 17 residues. V shed 0 bases, J shed 3 bases, and the junction held 9 bases outside the gene matches. The CDR3, as DNA: TGTGCCAGCAGCTTAGCGGGGTTCGGGGGGTGGACAGATACGCAGTATTTT. This codes for CASSLAGFGGWTDTQYF.

The V and J genes are TRBV10-3 and TRBJ2-1; the match to TRBD2 covers 10 bases. Trimming took 1 base from V and 6 from J; bases not matched to a gene: 9. The CDR3 is 17 amino acids. Looked up from germline, CDR1 is ENHRY and CDR2 is SYGVKD. The CDR3 DNA is TGTGCCATCAGTGAGTTGCCGGGGATAGCGGGGGGCAATGAGCAGTTCTTC. Translated: CAISELPGIAGGNEQFF.

The chain links TRBV9 to TRBJ2-5; TRBD2 is a possible D gene (6 bases). CDR1 is SGDLS and CDR2 is YYNGEE in the germline V gene. The CDR3 has 14 residues. The V gene lost 2 bases and the J gene lost 5 bases, with 13 bases spanning the gap. The CDR3 DNA follows: TGTGCCAGCAGCGTCCTCGGGGGTTATGAGACCCAGTACTTC. Protein: CASSVLGGYETQYF. Full variable domain (outside the CDR3, taken from reference TRBV9 and TRBJ2-5): DSGVTQTPKHLITATGQRVTLRCSPRSGDLSVYWYQQSLDQGLQFLIQYYNGEERAKGNILERFSAQQFPDLHSELNLSSLELGDSALYFCASSVLGGYETQYFGPGTRLLVL.

This chain uses TRBV10-3 with TRBJ2-1; 9 positions agree with TRBD1. This CDR3 contains 16 residues. CDR1 and CDR2 (germline): ENHRY, SYGVKD. Trimming at V came to 6 bases and at J to 5 bases, leaving 11 bases not matched to a gene. In DNA form, the CDR3 reads TGTGCCATCAGCTTAACCGGGACAGGGAAAAACAATGAGCAGTTCTTC. It specifies CAISLTGTGKNNEQFF.

CDR3 loop: CASSRGSEETQYF. In nucleotides, the CDR3 is TGTGCCAGCAGTAGGGGAAGTGAAGAGACCCAGTACTTC. This sequence joins TRBV6-1 and TRBJ2-5, with a tentative D call TRBD1 (5 bases). The germline gives CDR1 MNHNS, CDR2 SASEGT. The ends were cut back, 5 bases at V and 3 bases at J, with 10 bases in the middle. This CDR3 is 13 amino acids long.

The count of this clone is one. J is TRBJ2-3 and V is TRBV21-1; the table's D call, TRBD1, has no DNA check behind it. TRBV21-1 is a documented pseudogene. The CDR3 extends over 14 amino acids. The CDR3 is CASSKGTARDTQYF. For the CDR3, the DNA is TGTGCCAGCAGCAAGGGGACAGCGCGGGATACGCAGTATTTT.

This clone was detected only a few times. V usage is TRBV6-5 and J usage is TRBJ1-6; possible D gene TRBD1, 6 bases. In germline, CDR1 is MNHEY, CDR2 SVGAGI. The V and J ends lost 0 bases and 10 bases respectively, with 13 bases between them. The CDR3 is made up of 15 amino acids. The CDR3 DNA is TGTGCCAGCAGTTACTCGAATGGGGGCGAATCACCCCTCCACTTT. Translating gives CASSYSNGGESPLHF.

The chain recombines TRBV7-6 with TRBJ1-2; 8 positions agree with TRBD1. Germline V gene lookup returns CDR1 SGHVS and CDR2 FNYEAQ. The V and J ends lost 5 bases and 8 bases, in that order; junction bases with no gene match: 19. The CDR3 is made up of 17 amino acids. The CDR3 nucleotides are TGTGCCAGCAGCGCCGGTTCCGGGACAGGAGTTCCTCTAGGCTACACCTTC. This sequence encodes CASSAGSGTGVPLGYTF.